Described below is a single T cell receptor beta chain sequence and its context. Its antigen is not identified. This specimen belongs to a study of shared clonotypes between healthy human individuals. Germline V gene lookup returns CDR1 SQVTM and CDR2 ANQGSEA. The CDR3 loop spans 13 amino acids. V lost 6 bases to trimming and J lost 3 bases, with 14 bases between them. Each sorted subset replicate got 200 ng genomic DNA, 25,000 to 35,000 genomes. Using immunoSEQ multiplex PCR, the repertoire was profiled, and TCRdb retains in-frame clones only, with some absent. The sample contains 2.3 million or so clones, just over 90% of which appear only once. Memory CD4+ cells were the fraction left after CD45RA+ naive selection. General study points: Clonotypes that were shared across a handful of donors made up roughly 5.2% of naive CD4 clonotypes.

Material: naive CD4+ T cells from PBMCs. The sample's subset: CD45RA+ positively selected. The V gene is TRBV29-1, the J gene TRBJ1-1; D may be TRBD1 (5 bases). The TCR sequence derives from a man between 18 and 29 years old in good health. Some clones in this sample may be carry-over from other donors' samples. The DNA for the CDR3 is TGCAGCGTCCCCGTTAGAGGGGACACTGAAGCTTTCTTT. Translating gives CSVPVRGDTEAFF.